The clone carrying this T cell receptor (beta chain) was counted once. Its antigen is currently unknown. For the second PCR, which ran for roughly 6 to 12 cycles, a sample-barcoded 5' primer and a J-beta primer mix were used. A minimum of 2.5 million CDR3-containing paired-end reads was obtained for each sample. One entry per CDR3 protein, called by TCRdb with MiXCR from the 5' RACE reads. The sample holds approximately 850,000 distinct CDR3 sequences; 58% are singletons and the top ten take 22%. The entry originates in a study of blood T cells in healthy people across ages. Overall study context: T cells yielded about one barcoded beta molecule per two cells through template switching.

Whole-study findings and limits: Estimated diversity, derived from one million T cells, was regarded as an underestimate.

The CDR3 has 16 amino acids. The V gene lost 5 bases and the J gene lost 8 bases, with 21 bases spanning the gap. Germline lookup yields CDR1 SGHTA and CDR2 FQGNSA. The clonotype comes from a man aged 25 to 40 in good health. The sample consisted of blood. This chain connects TRBV7-2 to TRBJ1-4; perhaps TRBD1 as D (5 bases). The DNA of the CDR3 is TGTGCCAGCAGCCGGGCCGTCGGGGGAGGATGGGAAAAACTGTTTTTT. Its protein is CASSRAVGGGWEKLFF.